The source of this TCR beta chain is a study of T cell changes during pregnancy in multiple sclerosis. Produced via immunoSEQ multiplex PCR; TCRdb's table is partial and in-frame only. Among 35,000 to 45,000 clones listed, around 90% were seen once. CDR1 and CDR2 (germline): LGHNA, YNFKEQ. The V segment lost 0 bases and the J segment 8 bases; nucleotides outside the gene matches: 5. This CDR3 has 16 amino acids. This chain uses TRBV4-2 with TRBJ2-1, with 12 bases that match TRBD2. Sequencing used CD8+ T cells from peripheral blood mononuclear cells, obtained before pregnancy. This TCR came from a female donor with multiple sclerosis, enrolled in a pregnancy study. For the CDR3, the DNA is TGTGCCAGCAGCCAAGAGCGTCTAGCGGGAGGGCATGAGCAGTTCTTC. Protein sequence: CASSQERLAGGHEQFF.